The 3 T cell receptor beta chains below come from one sample, sequenced in a study of cytotoxic CD8 clonotypes in ibrutinib-treated CLL. Libraries were prepared by immunoSEQ multiplex PCR; TCRdb keeps only in-frame clonotypes and omits some of them. The sample lists 150,000 to 200,000 clones; approximately 91% were seen once. This sample comprised PBMCs, obtained at disease progression, from a patient treated with ibrutinib. The receptor set was obtained from a human donor with chronic lymphocytic leukemia.

In DNA form, the CDR3 reads TGTGCCAGCAGCTTGGGGGTAGCGGGAACCTACGAGCAGTACTTC. Encoded protein: CASSLGVAGTYEQYF. The chain carries TRBV11-2 and TRBJ2-7, with 8 bases identical to TRBD2. V lost 3 bases and J lost 2; bases outside the gene matches: 6. The germline V gene encodes CDR1 SGHAT and CDR2 FQNNGV. The CDR3 runs to 15 residues.

This clone was observed a few times. The chain carries TRBV23-1 and TRBJ1-5; D is ambiguous. TRBV23-1 is marked as an open reading frame, function uncertain. Between the trimmed V and J ends, which lost 3 bases and 0 bases, there was a span of 15 bases. This CDR3 has 17 residues. The CDR3 loop is CASSQTKRQDSNQPQHF. In nucleotides, the CDR3 is TGCGCCAGCAGTCAGACCAAGAGACAAGATAGCAATCAGCCCCAGCATTTT.

The chain combines TRBV18 with TRBJ2-3; D may be TRBD2 (5 bases). The V gene's germline CDR1 is KGHSH and CDR2 LQKENI. This CDR3 is built from 16 residues. The ends were cut back, 2 bases at V and 0 bases at J, with 12 bases in the middle. CDR3 nucleotide sequence: TGTGCCAGCTCACCAAAGTGGGGAGCTAGCACAGATACGCAGTATTTT. Its protein product is CASSPKWGASTDTQYF.